The rows below give T cell receptor beta chains drawn from one sample of a study of cytomegalovirus exposure and HLA in healthy donors. Sequenced by immunoSEQ multiplex PCR; TCRdb stores in-frame clones only, minus some. The table shows about 130,000 clones, with about 80% occurring only once. The material sequenced was PBMCs. All receptors come from a man aged 35-49 years in good health and CMV-seronegative. The CDR3 runs from the conserved cysteine through the conserved F or W. Fields, in order: J gene, clone size, V gene, D gene, CDR3 length, CDR3 protein, CDR3 DNA. The D gene is left open where the match is weak. Only some rows state a clone size, as once, few, many or a class for expanded clones.

J gene: TRBJ1-4; clone size: NA; V gene: TRBV4-1; D gene: NA; CDR3 length: 19; CDR3 protein: CASSQDKRARASTNEKLFF; CDR3 DNA: TGCGCCAGCAGCCAAGATAAGCGGGCCAGGGCCTCAACTAATGAAAAACTGTTTTTT
J gene: TRBJ1-4; clone size: few; V gene: TRBV6-5; D gene: NA; CDR3 length: 13; CDR3 protein: CASRGHDNEKLFF; CDR3 DNA: TGTGCCAGCAGGGGACATGACAATGAAAAACTGTTTTTT
J gene: TRBJ1-5; clone size: NA; V gene: TRBV28; D gene: TRBD1; CDR3 length: 15; CDR3 protein: CASSLTGVGNQPQHF; CDR3 DNA: TGTGCCAGCAGTCTTACAGGGGTTGGCAATCAGCCCCAGCATTTT
J gene: TRBJ1-1; clone size: NA; V gene: TRBV7-8; D gene: TRBD1; CDR3 length: 13; CDR3 protein: CASSSDRGLKAFF; CDR3 DNA: TGTGCCAGCAGCTCGGACAGGGGTTTGAAAGCTTTCTTT
J gene: TRBJ2-1; clone size: NA; V gene: TRBV7-6; D gene: NA; CDR3 length: 15; CDR3 protein: CASSLVAGERNEQFF; CDR3 DNA: TGTGCCAGCAGCTTAGTTGCGGGTGAACGAAATGAGCAGTTCTTC
J gene: TRBJ1-6; clone size: NA; V gene: TRBV7-2; D gene: TRBD1; CDR3 length: 17; CDR3 protein: CASSLDTQGVSGPPLHF; CDR3 DNA: TGTGCCAGCAGCTTAGATACCCAGGGGGTATCGGGTCCACCCCTCCACTTT
J gene: TRBJ2-2; clone size: NA; V gene: TRBV5-1; D gene: NA; CDR3 length: 14; CDR3 protein: CASSADSSGGELFF; CDR3 DNA: TGCGCCAGCAGCGCGGACTCCTCGGGAGGGGAGCTGTTTTTT
J gene: TRBJ1-3; clone size: NA; V gene: TRBV4-1; D gene: TRBD1; CDR3 length: 17; CDR3 protein: CASSQVGPGTAGNTIYF; CDR3 DNA: TGCGCCAGCAGCCAAGTCGGTCCCGGGACAGCTGGAAACACCATATATTTT
J gene: TRBJ2-2; clone size: NA; V gene: TRBV30; D gene: NA; CDR3 length: 12; CDR3 protein: CAGTNRPGELFF; CDR3 DNA: TGTGCCGGGACGAACAGGCCCGGGGAGCTGTTTTTT
J gene: TRBJ1-2; clone size: NA; V gene: TRBV6-5; D gene: TRBD1; CDR3 length: 16; CDR3 protein: CASSYATTGGSAGYTF; CDR3 DNA: TGTGCCAGCAGTTACGCTACAACAGGGGGCAGTGCTGGCTACACCTTC